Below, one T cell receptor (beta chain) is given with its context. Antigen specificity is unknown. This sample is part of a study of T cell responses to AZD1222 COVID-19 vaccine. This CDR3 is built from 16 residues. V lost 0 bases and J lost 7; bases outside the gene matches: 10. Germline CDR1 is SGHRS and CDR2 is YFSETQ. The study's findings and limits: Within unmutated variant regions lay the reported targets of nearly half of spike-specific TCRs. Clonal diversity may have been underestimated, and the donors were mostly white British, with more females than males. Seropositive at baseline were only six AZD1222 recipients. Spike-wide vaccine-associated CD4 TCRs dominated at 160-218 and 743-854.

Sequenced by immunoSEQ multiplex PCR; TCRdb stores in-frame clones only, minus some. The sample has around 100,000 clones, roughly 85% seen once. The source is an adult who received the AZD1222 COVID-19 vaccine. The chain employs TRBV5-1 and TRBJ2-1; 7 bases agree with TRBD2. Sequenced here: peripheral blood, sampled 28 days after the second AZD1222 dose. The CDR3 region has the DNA TGCGCCAGCAGCTTGGCCGGGCGGGGGATGCTGAATGAGCAGTTCTTC. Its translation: CASSLAGRGMLNEQFF.